A single sample is the source of the 17 T cell receptor beta chains below, sequenced in a study of OX40 agonist ivuxolimab in advanced cancers. Produced via immunoSEQ multiplex PCR; TCRdb's table is partial and in-frame only. The sample holds some 100,000 clones, approximately 90% seen once. Sequences were derived from CD4+ or CD8+ T cells sorted from blood, sampled in a trial of the OX40 agonist ivuxolimab. The source of these receptors is an adult with an advanced solid tumor such as melanoma, head and neck, liver or kidney cancer.

V is TRBV2 and J is TRBJ1-2; D perhaps matches TRBD1 (6 bases). Germline CDR1 reads SNHLY; CDR2 reads FYNNEI. V was shortened by 4 bases and J by 3 bases, with 9 bases between the two germline ends. The CDR3 spans 13 residues. The CDR3 sequence: CASSVQGDYGYTF. DNA of the CDR3: TGTGCCAGCAGTGTACAGGGAGACTATGGCTACACCTTC.

V is TRBV27 and J is TRBJ1-2, with D possibly being TRBD1 (6 bases). Trimming removed 6 bases from V and 6 bases from J, with 14 bases in between. The CDR3 runs 13 residues. Germline CDR1 MNHEY, CDR2 SMNVEV (reference sequence). The CDR3 coding sequence is TGTGCCAGCAGCCAGAGGGGGGCGGATGGCTACACCTTC. Translating it yields CASSQRGADGYTF.

The chain is built from TRBV7-2 and TRBJ1-5, with D possibly being TRBD1 (5 bases). The CDR3 has 16 amino acids. V lost 4 bases, J lost 5 bases, and 18 bases lay in between. Looked up from germline, CDR1 is SGHTA and CDR2 is FQGNSA. DNA for the CDR3: TGTGCCAGCAGCTCCGTGGGGGGTGTGGACTATCAGCCCCAGCATTTT. This codes for CASSSVGGVDYQPQHF.

The chain recombines TRBV5-6 with TRBJ1-5; D is unresolved. This CDR3 region has 15 residues. The germline gives CDR1 SGHDT, CDR2 YYEEEE. Trimming took off 0 bases at V and 0 bases at J, with 7 bases between the two ends. Here the CDR3 DNA reads TGTGCCAGCAGCTTGGGACCCGATAGCAATCAGCCCCAGCATTTT. Protein sequence: CASSLGPDSNQPQHF. The whole variable domain, filled in from reference TRBV5-6 and TRBJ1-5, reads DAGVTQSPTHLIKTRGQQVTLRCSPKSGHDTVSWYQQALGQGPQFIFQYYEEEERQRGNFPDRFSGHQFPNYSSELNVNALLLGDSALYLCASSLGPDSNQPQHFGDGTRLSIL.

The chain joins TRBV4-2 to TRBJ2-5, with D unresolved. The CDR3 sequence is 13 residues long. The germline V and J ends were trimmed by 1 base and 7 bases, with 10 bases remaining between them. From germline, CDR1 is LGHNA and CDR2 YNFKEQ. The CDR3 DNA follows: TGTGCCAGCAGCCAAGGGGGTGTAGGGACCCAGTACTTC. Protein sequence: CASSQGGVGTQYF.

V is TRBV7-2 and J is TRBJ2-1; 8 bases are shared with TRBD2. V lost 4 bases, J lost 12 bases, and 14 bases stayed unmatched. Germline CDR1 is SGHTA and CDR2 is FQGNSA. This CDR3 has 15 residues. In nucleotides, the CDR3 is TGTGCCAGCAGCTCCACTAGCGGCCTCAGCCTGGTGCAGTTCTTC. Protein product: CASSSTSGLSLVQFF.

The rearrangement joins TRBV19 to TRBJ2-5; TRBD1 might be the D (5 bases). The germline gives CDR1 LNHDA, CDR2 SQIVND (reference sequence). Trimming removed 5 bases at V and 2 bases at J, with 21 bases between. The CDR3 loop spans 17 amino acids. This CDR3 is CASSRYGFGRAQETQYF. DNA of the CDR3: TGTGCCAGTAGTCGATACGGGTTCGGCAGGGCTCAAGAGACCCAGTACTTC. Variable domain in full (rest from reference TRBV19 and TRBJ2-5): DGGITQSPKYLFRKEGQNVTLSCEQNLNHDAMYWYRQDPGQGLRLIYYSQIVNDFQKGDIAEGYSVSREKKESFPLTVTSAQKNPTAFYLCASSRYGFGRAQETQYFGPGTRLLVL.

The chain carries TRBV6-1 and TRBJ2-3; TRBD1 is a possible D gene (6 bases). The germline V and J ends were trimmed by 2 bases and 8 bases, with 20 bases remaining between them. CDR3 size: 16 residues. Per germline, CDR1 MNHNS and CDR2 SASEGT. The CDR3 is CASSEQGQGLRGTQYF. The CDR3 nucleotides are TGTGCCAGCAGTGAACAGGGTCAGGGGCTAAGGGGTACGCAGTATTTT.

The rearrangement uses TRBV11-2 and TRBJ1-6; D is unresolved. Trimming removed 5 bases at V and 12 bases at J, with 14 bases between. The CDR3 totals 13 residues. Germline loops: CDR1 SGHAT, CDR2 FQNNGV. CDR3 in amino acids: CASSPWMEGPLHF. CDR3 coding DNA: TGTGCCAGCAGCCCATGGATGGAGGGACCCCTCCACTTT. Supplemented by reference TRBV11-2 and TRBJ1-6, the full variable domain reads EAGVAQSPRYKIIEKRQSVAFWCNPISGHATLYWYQQILGQGPKLLIQFQNNGVVDDSQLPKDRFSAERLKGVDSTLKIQPAKLEDSAVYLCASSPWMEGPLHFGNGTRLTVT.

The J gene is TRBJ1-1, the V gene TRBV11-1; 10 nucleotides agree with TRBD1. The CDR3 runs to 15 residues. After removal of 6 bases from V and 3 bases from J, the junction contained 7 bases not matched to a gene. CDR1 and CDR2 from the germline V gene are SGHAT and FQDESV (reference sequence). The CDR3 protein is CASSLWDRGDTEAFF. CDR3 nucleotides: TGTGCCAGCAGTCTCTGGGACAGGGGTGACACTGAAGCTTTCTTT.

This chain joins TRBV5-1 and TRBJ2-1; 10 bases match TRBD2. The CDR3 sequence is 15 residues long. V was clipped by 0 bases and J by 6 bases; unmatched bases: 3. Germline V CDR1 and CDR2: SGHRS, YFSETQ. In DNA form, the CDR3 reads TGCGCCAGCAGCTTGGAAAGCGGGAGGGGCAATGAGCAGTTCTTC. Encoded protein: CASSLESGRGNEQFF.

The chain has TRBV7-8 and TRBJ2-2; 9 bases line up with TRBD1. V was pared by 7 bases and J by 4 bases, with 1 base of the junction left unmatched. CDR3 length: 13 amino acids. Germline CDR1 and CDR2: SGHVS and FQNEAQ. CDR3 region: CASTTGGTGELFF. The CDR3 DNA is TGTGCCAGCACGACAGGGGGCACCGGGGAGCTGTTTTTT.

The chain carries TRBV10-3 and TRBJ1-2, with 8 bases fitting TRBD1. With 6 bases clipped from V and 5 bases from J, the junction kept 5 bases outside the gene matches. This CDR3 is 13 amino acids long. The germline V gene encodes CDR1 ENHRY and CDR2 SYGVKD. The CDR3 loop is CAISDRGRYGYTF. In DNA form, the CDR3 reads TGTGCCATCAGCGACAGGGGTCGATATGGCTACACCTTC.

This chain links TRBV5-1 with TRBJ2-5; 11 positions match TRBD2. This CDR3 has 16 amino acids. CDR1 is SGHRS and CDR2 is YFSETQ in the germline V gene. The V gene end was trimmed by 4 bases and the J gene end by 5 bases; junction bases not matched to a gene: 10. The CDR3 DNA sequence: TGCGCCAGCAGCCCGGGACTAGCGGCCATCCAGGAGACCCAGTACTTC. Protein: CASSPGLAAIQETQYF.

The chain carries TRBV29-1 and TRBJ1-1; D is undetermined. The CDR3 runs to 11 residues. From germline, CDR1 is SQVTM and CDR2 ANQGSEA. V was clipped by 8 bases and J by 0 bases, with 7 bases between them. The CDR3 sequence: CSSRLNTEAFF. The CDR3 region has the DNA TGCAGCAGTCGATTGAACACTGAAGCTTTCTTT.

In the case of this clone: At one end the junction does not follow the germline gene, possibly because of a read error. This rearrangement joins TRBV7-3 to TRBJ2-7; 7 nucleotides align to TRBD1. The CDR3 has 14 amino acids. CDR1 SGHTA and CDR2 FQGTGA come from the germline V gene. Here the CDR3 DNA reads TGTGCCAGCAGTCGACAGGGAATATCCTCCGAGCAGTACTTC. The encoded protein is CASSRQGISSEQYF.

The chain joins TRBV4-3 to TRBJ2-3, with 8 bases matching TRBD1. J lost 3 bases, V lost 6 bases, and 8 bases had no gene match. This CDR3 spans 15 amino acids. CDR1 is LGHNA, CDR2 YSLEER, per germline. The CDR3 here is CASSYSRGLTDTQYF. In DNA, the CDR3 is TGCGCCAGCAGTTATAGCAGGGGGCTTACAGATACGCAGTATTTT.